A single sample is the source of the 2 T cell receptor beta chains below, sequenced in a study of cytomegalovirus exposure and HLA in healthy donors. With 60 Vbeta and 13 Jbeta primers, the PCR was carried out. Assay used: immunoSEQ multiplex PCR; TCRdb lists only in-frame clones, some missing. The data contain some 63,000 clones, 80% of them singletons. The sample taken for sequencing was PBMCs. All receptors come from a woman between 35 and 50 years old in good health and CMV-seronegative.

The chain carries TRBV2 and TRBJ2-2; 10 bases are a match to TRBD1. The CDR3 runs 14 residues. CDR1 is SNHLY and CDR2 is FYNNEI in the germline V gene. The junction had 5 bases not matched to a gene; V was cut back by 8 bases and J by 5 bases. CDR3 DNA sequence: TGTGCCAGCCGGACAGGGGGGGCAACCGGGGAGCTGTTTTTT. Residues: CASRTGGATGELFF.

The chain joins TRBV13 to TRBJ2-1, with 8 nucleotides matching TRBD2. Trimming cost V 1 base and J 4 bases; bases outside gene matches: 6. Germline V gives CDR1 PRHDT, CDR2 FYEKMQ (reference sequence). The CDR3 spans 16 residues. This chain's CDR3 is CASSLDGRASYNEQFF. For the CDR3, the DNA is TGTGCCAGCAGCTTAGACGGGAGGGCCTCTTACAATGAGCAGTTCTTC.